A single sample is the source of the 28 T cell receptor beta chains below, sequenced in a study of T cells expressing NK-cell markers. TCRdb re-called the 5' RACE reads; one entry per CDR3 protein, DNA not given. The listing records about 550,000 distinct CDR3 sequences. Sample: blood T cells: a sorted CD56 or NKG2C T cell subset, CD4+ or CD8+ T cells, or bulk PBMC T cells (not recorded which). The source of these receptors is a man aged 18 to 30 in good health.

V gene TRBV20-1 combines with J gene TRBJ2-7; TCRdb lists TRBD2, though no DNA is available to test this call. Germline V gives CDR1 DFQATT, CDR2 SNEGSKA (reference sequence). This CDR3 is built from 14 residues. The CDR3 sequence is CSARSGLIVYEQYF.

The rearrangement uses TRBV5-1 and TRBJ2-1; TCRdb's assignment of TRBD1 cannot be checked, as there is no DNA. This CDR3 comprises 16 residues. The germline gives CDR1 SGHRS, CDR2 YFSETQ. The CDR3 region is CASRTGGEEFYNEQFF.

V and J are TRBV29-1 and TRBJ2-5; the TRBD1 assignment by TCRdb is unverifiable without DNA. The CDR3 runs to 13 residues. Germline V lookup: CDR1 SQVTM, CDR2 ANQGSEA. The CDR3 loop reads CSVGSRLRETQYF.

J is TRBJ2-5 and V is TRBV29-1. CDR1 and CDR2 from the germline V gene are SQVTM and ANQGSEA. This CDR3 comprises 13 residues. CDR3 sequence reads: CSVDRQVGETQYF. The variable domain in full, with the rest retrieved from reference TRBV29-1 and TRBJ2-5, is SAVISQKPSRDICQRGTSLTIQCQVDSQVTMMFWYRQQPGQSLTLIATANQGSEATYESGFVIDKFPISRPNLTFSTLTVSNMSPEDSSIYLCSVDRQVGETQYFGPGTRLLVL.

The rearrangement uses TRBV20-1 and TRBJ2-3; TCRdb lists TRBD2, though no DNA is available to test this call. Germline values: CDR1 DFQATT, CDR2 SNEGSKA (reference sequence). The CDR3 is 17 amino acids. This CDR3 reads CSALYSSGTYATDTQYF.

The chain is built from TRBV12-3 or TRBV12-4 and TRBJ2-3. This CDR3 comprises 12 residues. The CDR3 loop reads CASSFKSSTQYF.

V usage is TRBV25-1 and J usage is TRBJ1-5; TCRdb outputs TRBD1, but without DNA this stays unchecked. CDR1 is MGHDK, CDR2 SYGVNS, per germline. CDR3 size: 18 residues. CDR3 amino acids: CAKRMIDRALNSNQPQHF.

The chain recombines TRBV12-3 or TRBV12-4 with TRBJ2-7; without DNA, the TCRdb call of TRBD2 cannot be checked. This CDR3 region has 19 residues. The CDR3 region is CASSPLERDSRGRTYEQYF.

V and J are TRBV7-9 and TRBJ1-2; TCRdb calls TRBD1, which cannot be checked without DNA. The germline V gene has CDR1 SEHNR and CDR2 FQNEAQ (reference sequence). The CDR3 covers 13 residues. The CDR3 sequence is CASSLEHPGDYTF. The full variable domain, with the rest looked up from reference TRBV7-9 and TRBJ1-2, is DTGVSQNPRHKITKRGQNVTFRCDPISEHNRLYWYRQTLGQGPEFLTYFQNEAQLEKSRLLSDRFSAERPKGSFSTLEIQRTEQGDSAMYLCASSLEHPGDYTFGSGTRLTVV.

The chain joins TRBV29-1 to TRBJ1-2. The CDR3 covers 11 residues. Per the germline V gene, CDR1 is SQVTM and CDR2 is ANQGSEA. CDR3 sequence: CSVGGFWGYTF.

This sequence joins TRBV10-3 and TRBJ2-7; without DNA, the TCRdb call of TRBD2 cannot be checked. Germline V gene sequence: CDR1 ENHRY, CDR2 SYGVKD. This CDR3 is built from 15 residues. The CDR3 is CAITAVAGGPYEQYF.

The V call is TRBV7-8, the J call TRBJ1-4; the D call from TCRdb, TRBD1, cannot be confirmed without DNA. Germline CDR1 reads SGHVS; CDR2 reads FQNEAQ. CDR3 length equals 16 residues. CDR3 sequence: CASSPSPDRENEKLFF.

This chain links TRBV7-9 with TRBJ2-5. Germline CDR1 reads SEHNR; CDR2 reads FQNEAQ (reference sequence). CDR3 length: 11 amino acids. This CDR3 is CASSFLETQYF.

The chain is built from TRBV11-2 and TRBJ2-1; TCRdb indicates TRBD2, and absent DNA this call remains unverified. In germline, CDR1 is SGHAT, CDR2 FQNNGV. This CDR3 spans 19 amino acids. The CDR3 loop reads CASSLPSGRTPSSYNEQFF. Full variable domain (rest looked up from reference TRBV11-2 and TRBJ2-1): EAGVAQSPRYKIIEKRQSVAFWCNPISGHATLYWYQQILGQGPKLLIQFQNNGVVDDSQLPKDRFSAERLKGVDSTLKIQPAKLEDSAVYLCASSLPSGRTPSSYNEQFFGPGTRLTVL.

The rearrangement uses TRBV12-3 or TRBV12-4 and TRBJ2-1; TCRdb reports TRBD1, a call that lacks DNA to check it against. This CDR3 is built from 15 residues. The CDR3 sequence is CAVPWGGNPYNEQFF.

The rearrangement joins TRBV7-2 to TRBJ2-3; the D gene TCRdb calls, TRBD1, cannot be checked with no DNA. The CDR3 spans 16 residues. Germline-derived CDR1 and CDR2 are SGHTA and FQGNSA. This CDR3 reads CASSGNGIYLADTQYF.

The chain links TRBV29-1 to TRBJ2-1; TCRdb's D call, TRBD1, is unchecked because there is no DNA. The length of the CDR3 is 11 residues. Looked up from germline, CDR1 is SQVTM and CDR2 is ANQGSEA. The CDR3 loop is CSAGTSTEQFF.

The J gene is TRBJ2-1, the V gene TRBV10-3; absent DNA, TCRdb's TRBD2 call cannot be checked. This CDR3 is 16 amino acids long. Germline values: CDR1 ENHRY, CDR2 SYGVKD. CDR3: CAVTAGGPVTYNEQFF.

CDR3 sequence: CASSYRGLRGAYEQYF. The chain combines TRBV6-5 with TRBJ2-7; TCRdb designates TRBD1, a call that cannot be tested without DNA. Germline V gives CDR1 MNHEY, CDR2 SVGAGI. CDR3 length: 16 amino acids.

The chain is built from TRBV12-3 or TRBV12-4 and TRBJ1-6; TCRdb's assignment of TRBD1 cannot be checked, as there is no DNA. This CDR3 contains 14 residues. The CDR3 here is CASSLGTGGSPLHF.

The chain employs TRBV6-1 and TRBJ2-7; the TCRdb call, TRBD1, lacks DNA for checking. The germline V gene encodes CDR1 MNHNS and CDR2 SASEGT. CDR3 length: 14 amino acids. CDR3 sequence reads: CASRPGQPLYEQYF.

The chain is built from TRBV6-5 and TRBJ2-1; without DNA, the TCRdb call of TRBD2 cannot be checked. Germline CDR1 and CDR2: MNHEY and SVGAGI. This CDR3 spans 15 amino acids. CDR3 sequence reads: CASSYFSGRDNEQFF.

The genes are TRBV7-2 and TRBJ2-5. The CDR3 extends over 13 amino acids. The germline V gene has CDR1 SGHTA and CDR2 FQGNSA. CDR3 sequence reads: CASNLGWQETQYF.

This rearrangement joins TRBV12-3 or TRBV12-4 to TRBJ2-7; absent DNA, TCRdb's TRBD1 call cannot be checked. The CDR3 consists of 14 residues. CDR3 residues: CASRKTGGDYEQYF.

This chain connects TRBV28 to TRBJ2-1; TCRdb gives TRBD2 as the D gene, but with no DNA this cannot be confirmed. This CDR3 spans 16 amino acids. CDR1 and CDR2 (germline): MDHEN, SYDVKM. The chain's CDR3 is CASSPMTRAGGNEQFF.

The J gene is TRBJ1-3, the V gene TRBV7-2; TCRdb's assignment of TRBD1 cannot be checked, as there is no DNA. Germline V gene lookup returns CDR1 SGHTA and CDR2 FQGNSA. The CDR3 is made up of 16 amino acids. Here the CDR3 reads CASSLANQGGGNTIYF.

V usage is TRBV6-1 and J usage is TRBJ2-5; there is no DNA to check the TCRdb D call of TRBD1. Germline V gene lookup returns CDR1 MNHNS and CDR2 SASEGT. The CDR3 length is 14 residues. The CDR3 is CASRGQVGGETQYF.

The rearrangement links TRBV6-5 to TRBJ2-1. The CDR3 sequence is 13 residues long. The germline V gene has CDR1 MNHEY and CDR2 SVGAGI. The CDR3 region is CASSYSRLSEQFF.